This entry is about one TCR beta chain. Its antigen is unidentified. This CDR3 contains 16 residues. Looked up from germline, CDR1 is MGHRA and CDR2 is YSYEKL. With V trimmed by 0 bases and J by 7 bases, 10 bases remained unmatched. The data were obtained in a study of blood T cells in healthy people across ages. The second PCR ran roughly 7 to 12 cycles with a sample-barcoded 5' primer and J-beta primers. Each CDR3 protein gets one entry after TCRdb re-called the 5' RACE reads with MiXCR. The data show around 500,000 distinct CDR3 sequences, around a quarter seen once. Regarding the study as a whole: Using unsorted PBMCs precluded a conclusive naive versus antigen-experienced comparison.

These data also featured in a second study, about T cells of mothers and their children.

Source material: blood. The source is a boy between 2 and 10 years old in good health. The chain links TRBV4-1 to TRBJ2-5; the match to TRBD2 covers 8 bases. The chain's CDR3 is CASSQDPPGTRGTQYF. DNA for the CDR3: TGCGCCAGCAGCCAAGATCCCCCCGGGACTAGAGGGACCCAGTACTTC.